Following are 20 T cell receptor beta chains from one sample sequenced in a study of OX40 agonist ivuxolimab in advanced cancers. The repertoire was sequenced with immunoSEQ multiplex PCR; TCRdb's copy has only in-frame clones and lacks some. The sample includes about 50,000 clones, roughly 90% of them seen just once. Source: CD4+ or CD8+ T cells sorted from blood, taken in a trial of the OX40 agonist ivuxolimab. All receptors come from an adult with an advanced solid tumor such as melanoma, head and neck, liver or kidney cancer.

V and J are TRBV30 and TRBJ2-1; TRBD2 is a possible D gene (6 bases). The V and J ends lost 0 bases and 4 bases respectively, with 13 bases between them. Germline-derived CDR1 and CDR2 are GTSNPN and SVGIG (reference sequence). CDR3 length: 15 residues. CDR3 sequence reads: CAWSVRASVYNEQFF. The CDR3 DNA is TGTGCCTGGAGTGTACGGGCTAGCGTATACAATGAGCAGTTCTTC.

The genes are TRBV6-6 and TRBJ2-7; D possibly corresponds to TRBD1 (6 bases). CDR3 length: 12 residues. Trimming left V 6 bases short and J 2 bases short, with 8 bases between. Germline values: CDR1 MNHNY, CDR2 SVGAGI (reference sequence). Here the CDR3 DNA reads TGTGCCAGCAGAAACAGGGCCTACGAGCAGTACTTC. Protein: CASRNRAYEQYF.

The V call is TRBV7-2, the J call TRBJ1-1, with D perhaps matching TRBD1 (6 bases). V was shortened by 5 bases and J by 7 bases, with 20 bases between the two germline ends. The CDR3 is made up of 15 amino acids. The germline CDR1 and CDR2 sequences are SGHTA and FQGNSA. For the CDR3, the DNA is TGTGCCAGCAGCAGAGAACCGGGACAAGAAATTGAAGCTTTCTTT. This encodes CASSREPGQEIEAFF.

The gene calls are TRBV27 and TRBJ2-7; 8 bases match TRBD2. The germline CDR1 and CDR2 sequences are MNHEY and SMNVEV (reference sequence). The CDR3 contains 14 residues. J gave up 3 bases and V 5 bases, and 6 bases lay outside the gene matches. CDR3 nucleotide sequence: TGTGCCAGCAGTGTACGGGAGGGGAACTACGAGCAGTACTTC. This encodes CASSVREGNYEQYF.

The V and J genes are TRBV30 and TRBJ2-7; 10 bases fit TRBD1. This CDR3 spans 14 amino acids. V gave up 2 bases and J gave up 1 base; unmatched junction bases: 2. CDR1 and CDR2 from the germline V gene are GTSNPN and SVGIG (reference sequence). The CDR3 coding sequence is TGTGCCTGGAGTTGGGGACAGGGGTCCTACGAGCAGTACTTC. This codes for CAWSWGQGSYEQYF.

This chain joins TRBV5-4 and TRBJ2-5; the match to TRBD2 covers 8 bases. Germline V gene lookup returns CDR1 SGHNT and CDR2 YYREEE (reference sequence). V lost 5 bases and J lost 5; bases outside the gene matches: 14. The length of the CDR3 is 16 residues. CDR3 in amino acids: CASRPFGGGPRETQYF. In nucleotides, the CDR3 is TGTGCCAGCAGGCCCTTCGGGGGGGGGCCGCGGGAGACCCAGTACTTC. The whole variable domain, remainder taken from reference TRBV5-4 and TRBJ2-5, is ETGVTQSPTHLIKTRGQQVTLRCSSQSGHNTVSWYQQALGQGPQFIFQYYREEENGRGNFPPRFSGLQFPNYSSELNVNALELDDSALYLCASRPFGGGPRETQYFGPGTRLLVL.

The chain has TRBV9 and TRBJ2-7; TRBD2 matches 10 bases. Germline CDR1 reads SGDLS; CDR2 reads YYNGEE. V gave up 0 bases and J gave up 5 bases; unmatched junction bases: 5. This CDR3 region has 15 residues. The CDR3 spells CASSVGSGRADEQYF. The CDR3 bases are TGTGCCAGCAGCGTAGGGAGCGGGAGGGCCGACGAGCAGTACTTC. The full variable domain, its missing parts supplied by reference TRBV9 and TRBJ2-7, is DSGVTQTPKHLITATGQRVTLRCSPRSGDLSVYWYQQSLDQGLQFLIQYYNGEERAKGNILERFSAQQFPDLHSELNLSSLELGDSALYFCASSVGSGRADEQYFGPGTRLTVT.

The chain employs TRBV27 and TRBJ2-3; 10 bases are shared with TRBD2. Trimming took 8 bases from V and 4 from J; bases not matched to a gene: 9. The CDR3 covers 15 residues. Germline V gives CDR1 MNHEY, CDR2 SMNVEV (reference sequence). The CDR3, as DNA: TGTGCCAGCCGAGAGTTAGCGGGAGGACCAGATACGCAGTATTTT. Translating gives CASRELAGGPDTQYF.

The V and J genes are TRBV6-6 and TRBJ1-1, with D hard to call. This CDR3 has 14 residues. Per germline, CDR1 MNHNY and CDR2 SVGAGI (reference sequence). Between the trimmed V and J ends, which lost 3 bases and 5 bases, there was a span of 13 bases. CDR3 in amino acids: CASSYSSGGTEAFF. In DNA, the CDR3 is TGTGCCAGCAGTTATTCCAGCGGAGGGACTGAAGCTTTCTTT.

The chain employs TRBV29-1 and TRBJ1-2; unclear D gene. The germline gives CDR1 SQVTM, CDR2 ANQGSEA. The CDR3 contains 12 residues. Deletions cut 5 bases from V and 4 bases from J, with 11 bases between. CDR3 sequence reads: CSVFSGFYGYTF. CDR3 in DNA: TGCAGCGTTTTCTCGGGTTTCTATGGCTACACCTTC. Using reference TRBV29-1 and TRBJ1-2 for the parts outside the CDR3, the full variable domain is SAVISQKPSRDICQRGTSLTIQCQVDSQVTMMFWYRQQPGQSLTLIATANQGSEATYESGFVIDKFPISRPNLTFSTLTVSNMSPEDSSIYLCSVFSGFYGYTFGSGTRLTVV.

The chain employs TRBV7-3 and TRBJ2-3; 9 bases are shared with TRBD2. The CDR3 totals 14 residues. Germline CDR1 SGHTA, CDR2 FQGTGA. Trimming at V came to 2 bases and at J to 9 bases, leaving 6 bases not matched to a gene. The CDR3 DNA follows: TGTGCCAGCAGCTTAGCGGGAGGGCTTGAGACGCAGTATTTT. It codes for CASSLAGGLETQYF. The full variable domain, completed using reference TRBV7-3 and TRBJ2-3, is GAGVSQTPSNKVTEKGKYVELRCDPISGHTALYWYRQSLGQGPEFLIYFQGTGAADDSGLPNDRFFAVRPEGSVSTLKIQRTERGDSAVYLCASSLAGGLETQYFGPGTRLTVL.

V usage is TRBV2 and J usage is TRBJ2-1; 12 bases are shared with TRBD2. J was trimmed by 7 bases and V by 6 bases; bases with no gene match: 7. Germline CDR1 and CDR2: SNHLY and FYNNEI. This CDR3 has 15 amino acids. CDR3 DNA: TGTGCCAGCAGAGTACTAGCGGGAGGAGGTAATGAGCAGTTCTTC. Translating it yields CASRVLAGGGNEQFF.

V usage is TRBV7-3 and J usage is TRBJ2-1; D might be TRBD1 (5 bases). V lost 5 bases and J 4 bases, leaving 6 bases between the germline ends. Per germline, CDR1 SGHTA and CDR2 FQGTGA. The CDR3 is 12 amino acids. CDR3: CASSPGYNEQFF. Written as DNA, the CDR3 is TGTGCCAGCAGCCCAGGGTACAATGAGCAGTTCTTC.

The gene calls are TRBV5-1 and TRBJ1-2; a possible D gene is TRBD1 (6 bases). V dropped 0 bases and J dropped 0 bases, with 18 bases sitting between them. There are 18 residues in the CDR3. Germline values: CDR1 SGHRS, CDR2 YFSETQ. This CDR3 reads CASSLEGGRRGSNYGYTF. In DNA, the CDR3 is TGCGCCAGCAGCTTGGAGGGGGGGCGCAGGGGCTCTAACTATGGCTACACCTTC.

This chain joins TRBV5-5 and TRBJ2-4, with 7 nucleotides matching TRBD1. The CDR3 consists of 15 residues. Trimming removed 3 bases from V and 4 bases from J; junction bases left unmatched: 7. Germline V gene sequence: CDR1 SGHKS, CDR2 YYEKEE (reference sequence). The CDR3 nucleotides are TGTGCCAGCAGCTGGGTAGGGACAGATAAAAACATTCAGTACTTC. Encoded protein: CASSWVGTDKNIQYF.

This clone has a single count. The chain has TRBV5-1 and TRBJ2-5; D may be TRBD1 (5 bases). Germline V gene lookup returns CDR1 SGHRS and CDR2 YFSETQ. The CDR3 runs 12 residues. The germline V and J ends were trimmed by 5 bases and 3 bases, with 8 bases remaining between them. The CDR3: CASRQVEETQYF. The CDR3 nucleotides read TGCGCCAGCAGACAGGTGGAAGAGACCCAGTACTTC.

The J gene is TRBJ2-1, the V gene TRBV7-6; TRBD2 agrees at 7 bases. The CDR3 extends over 15 amino acids. V dropped 6 bases and J dropped 8; count of bases not matched to a gene: 13. Per the germline V gene, CDR1 is SGHVS and CDR2 is FNYEAQ. Written as DNA, the CDR3 is TGTGCCAGCAGTACGGTGCGGGGGAGCGTGGATGAGCAGTTCTTC. This encodes CASSTVRGSVDEQFF.

This clone was picked up one time. The gene calls are TRBV2 and TRBJ2-6, with TRBD1 identical over 7 bases. The junction had 5 bases not matched to a gene; V was cut back by 9 bases and J by 3 bases. The CDR3 runs 14 residues. From germline, CDR1 is SNHLY and CDR2 FYNNEI. This chain's CDR3 is CASSTGFGANVLTF. The DNA for the CDR3 is TGTGCCAGTTCGACAGGGTTTGGGGCCAACGTCCTGACTTTC.

This chain uses TRBV28 with TRBJ2-5; 8 bases are shared with TRBD2. V was pared by 6 bases and J by 3 bases, with 12 bases of the junction left unmatched. Germline CDR1 MDHEN, CDR2 SYDVKM. This CDR3 contains 16 residues. The CDR3 DNA reads as TGTGCCAGCAGGCACGGCAGCGGGAGATTGGAAGAGACCCAGTACTTC. It is translated as CASRHGSGRLEETQYF.

V gene TRBV4-1 combines with J gene TRBJ1-1; 7 bases line up with TRBD1. CDR3 size: 16 residues. Germline-derived CDR1 and CDR2 are MGHRA and YSYEKL. V dropped 0 bases and J dropped 3; count of bases not matched to a gene: 7. The CDR3 sequence is CASSQDKGAPDTEAFF. The CDR3 DNA is TGCGCCAGCAGCCAAGATAAGGGGGCTCCGGACACTGAAGCTTTCTTT.